Here is one T cell receptor beta chain with its context. The CDR3 contains 16 residues. The germline V gene encodes CDR1 MGHRA and CDR2 YSYEKL. Trimming took 4 bases from V and 5 from J; bases not matched to a gene: 11. This record belongs to a study of blood T cell repertoires in COVID-19. Whole-study context: Sample material is recorded as cDNA or gDNA derived from T cells, B-cell-depleted T cells, or PBMCs.

The assay was immunoSEQ multiplex PCR, and TCRdb's table has in-frame clones only and misses some. The table lists about 300,000 clones, under 90% of them singletons, with under 3% in the top ten. This chain joins TRBV4-1 and TRBJ2-7; 10 positions agree with TRBD1. This receptor was obtained from a woman between 50 and 59 years old who had been exposed to COVID-19. Sequenced: PBMCs or T cells enriched from blood (not recorded which). CDR3 sequence reads: CASSPWSAGQGDEQYF. The CDR3 DNA sequence: TGCGCCAGCAGCCCCTGGAGCGCCGGACAGGGGGACGAGCAGTACTTC.